This TCR beta chain was captured by sequencing in a study of long-term antiretroviral therapy in people with HIV. The study, taken as a whole, reports: HIV repertoires showed narrower CDR3 length ranges than controls. Documentation of ART adherence, viral resistance or therapy changes was absent. Pre-ART-expanded clones dominated the repertoire at all time points.

CDR1 and CDR2 (germline): LGHNA, YNFKEQ. Trimming stripped 0 bases from V and 1 base from J, with 17 bases between. The CDR3 extends over 18 amino acids. Version v3.0 of the immunoSEQ assay was performed at survey level. Clones were read by immunoSEQ multiplex PCR, and TCRdb kept only the in-frame ones, dropping some. The table has roughly 28,000 clones, roughly 96% seen once; the top ten hold 6.5% to 10%. HIV-positive participants were all treated in the United States. Of note for this clone: Antigen specificity is unknown.

This chain connects TRBV4-2 to TRBJ2-3; D is possibly TRBD1 (6 bases). The sample in question was unsorted PBMCs, obtained 6 to 6.5 years after starting antiretroviral therapy. The sequence derives from a man aged 30 to 45 with HIV. For the CDR3, the DNA is TGTGCCAGCAGCCAAGAGGGGCAGGGGCGCTTGGGCACAGATACGCAGTATTTT. Its protein product is CASSQEGQGRLGTDTQYF.